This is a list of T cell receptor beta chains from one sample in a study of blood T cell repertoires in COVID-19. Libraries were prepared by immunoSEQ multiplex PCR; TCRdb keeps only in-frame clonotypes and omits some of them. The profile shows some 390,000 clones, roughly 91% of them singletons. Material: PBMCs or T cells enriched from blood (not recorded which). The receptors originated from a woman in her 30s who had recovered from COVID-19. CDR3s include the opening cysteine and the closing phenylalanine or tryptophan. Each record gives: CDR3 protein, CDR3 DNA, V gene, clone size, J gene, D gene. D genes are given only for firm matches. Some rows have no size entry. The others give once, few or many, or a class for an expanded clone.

CDR3: CASSRPGLADSSYNEQFF
DNA: TGTGCCAGCAGTCGGCCAGGACTAGCGGATAGCTCCTACAATGAGCAGTTCTTC
V: TRBV2
size: .
J: TRBJ2-1
D: TRBD2

CDR3: CASSRDRAGAQYF
DNA: TGTGCCAGCAGCCGGGACAGGGCCGGGGCCCAGTACTTC
V: TRBV7-3
size: few
J: TRBJ2-5
D: TRBD1

CDR3: CASSRATGATDTQYF
DNA: TGTGCCAGCAGCCGGGCGACAGGGGCCACAGATACGCAGTATTTT
V: TRBV9
size: .
J: TRBJ2-3
D: TRBD1

CDR3: CASSLGQGVYEQYF
DNA: TGTGCCAGCAGCTTGGGTCAGGGTGTCTACGAGCAGTACTTC
V: TRBV5-6
size: .
J: TRBJ2-7
D: .

CDR3: CASSHVQGDLGYTF
DNA: TGTGCCAGCAGCCACGTTCAGGGTGATCTTGGCTACACCTTC
V: TRBV3-1/TRBV3-2
size: .
J: TRBJ1-2
D: .

CDR3: CASSYAPGGDNGYTF
DNA: TGTGCCAGCAGTTACGCCCCAGGGGGCGATAATGGCTACACCTTC
V: TRBV6-5
size: once
J: TRBJ1-2
D: TRBD1

CDR3: CAWTGTGSGELFF
DNA: TGTGCCTGGACCGGGACAGGGTCCGGGGAGCTGTTTTTT
V: TRBV30
size: .
J: TRBJ2-2
D: TRBD1

CDR3: CASSERQGRTFF
DNA: TGCGCCAGCAGTGAGCGACAGGGCCGGACTTTCTTT
V: TRBV10-2
size: few
J: TRBJ1-1
D: TRBD1

CDR3: CASSRWNTEAFF
DNA: TGTGCCAGCAGCCGGTGGAACACTGAAGCTTTCTTT
V: TRBV5-6
size: .
J: TRBJ1-1
D: .

CDR3: CASSLLAGGETQYF
DNA: TGTGCCAGCAGTTTACTAGCGGGAGGAGAGACCCAGTACTTC
V: TRBV27
size: .
J: TRBJ2-5
D: TRBD2

CDR3: CASSLYPWAEQYF
DNA: TGTGCCAGCAGCTTATACCCCTGGGCAGAGCAGTACTTC
V: TRBV7-7
size: .
J: TRBJ2-7
D: .

CDR3: CASSGPQGAVLRNTIYF
DNA: TGTGCCAGCAGTGGCCCTCAGGGGGCAGTGCTGCGAAACACCATATATTTT
V: TRBV6-9
size: few
J: TRBJ1-3
D: TRBD1

CDR3: CASSHDSVLQPQHF
DNA: TGTGCCAGCAGTCACGACAGCGTACTTCAGCCCCAGCATTTT
V: TRBV28
size: .
J: TRBJ1-5
D: .

CDR3: CASSPANRGRNEQYF
DNA: TGTGCCAGCAGCCCAGCCAACAGGGGGCGGAACGAGCAGTACTTC
V: TRBV5-4
size: .
J: TRBJ2-7
D: TRBD1

CDR3: CASSHPGGGQGLSEQYF
DNA: TGCGCCAGCAGCCACCCCGGAGGGGGACAGGGCCTTTCCGAGCAGTACTTC
V: TRBV4-1
size: .
J: TRBJ2-7
D: TRBD1

CDR3: CASTIQGGAEAFF
DNA: TGTGCCAGCACCATACAGGGGGGGGCTGAAGCTTTCTTT
V: TRBV12-3/TRBV12-4
size: .
J: TRBJ1-1
D: TRBD1

CDR3: CASSQDPTSGANTGELFF
DNA: TGCGCCAGCAGCCAAGATCCTACTAGCGGGGCGAACACCGGGGAGCTGTTTTTT
V: TRBV4-3
size: .
J: TRBJ2-2
D: TRBD2

CDR3: CASIGRGGYTF
DNA: TGTGCCAGCATTGGTCGAGGCGGCTACACCTTC
V: TRBV6-5
size: few
J: TRBJ1-2
D: .

CDR3: CASSFSVGAYGYTF
DNA: TGTGCCAGCAGCTTTAGCGTGGGGGCCTATGGCTACACCTTC
V: TRBV11-2
size: .
J: TRBJ1-2
D: .

CDR3: CASSQIRGARGTEAFF
DNA: TGTGCCAGCAGCCAAATTCGAGGCGCAAGGGGGACTGAAGCTTTCTTT
V: TRBV14
size: .
J: TRBJ1-1
D: .

CDR3: CASSSPQGSVNYGYTF
DNA: TGTGCCAGCAGCTCGCCCCAGGGGTCGGTTAACTATGGCTACACCTTC
V: TRBV7-9
size: .
J: TRBJ1-2
D: .

CDR3: CASSVMTSGVLNNEQFF
DNA: TGCGCCAGCAGCGTAATGACTAGCGGGGTTCTGAACAATGAGCAGTTCTTC
V: TRBV5-1
size: .
J: TRBJ2-1
D: TRBD2

CDR3: CASSEGTLRAGDYNEQFF
DNA: TGCGCCAGCAGTGAGGGAACTCTTCGGGCGGGGGACTACAATGAGCAGTTCTTC
V: TRBV10-1
size: .
J: TRBJ2-1
D: TRBD2

CDR3: CASSRAGGRQETQYF
DNA: TGTGCCAGCAGCCGAGCGGGGGGCAGACAAGAGACCCAGTACTTC
V: TRBV5-4
size: once
J: TRBJ2-5
D: TRBD2

CDR3: CASSPGTGRNTEAFF
DNA: TGTGCCAGCTCACCAGGGACAGGGAGGAACACTGAAGCTTTCTTT
V: TRBV18
size: .
J: TRBJ1-1
D: TRBD1

CDR3: CASSTGVSYEQYF
DNA: TGTGCCAGCAGTACAGGGGTCTCCTACGAGCAGTACTTC
V: TRBV28
size: once
J: TRBJ2-7
D: TRBD1